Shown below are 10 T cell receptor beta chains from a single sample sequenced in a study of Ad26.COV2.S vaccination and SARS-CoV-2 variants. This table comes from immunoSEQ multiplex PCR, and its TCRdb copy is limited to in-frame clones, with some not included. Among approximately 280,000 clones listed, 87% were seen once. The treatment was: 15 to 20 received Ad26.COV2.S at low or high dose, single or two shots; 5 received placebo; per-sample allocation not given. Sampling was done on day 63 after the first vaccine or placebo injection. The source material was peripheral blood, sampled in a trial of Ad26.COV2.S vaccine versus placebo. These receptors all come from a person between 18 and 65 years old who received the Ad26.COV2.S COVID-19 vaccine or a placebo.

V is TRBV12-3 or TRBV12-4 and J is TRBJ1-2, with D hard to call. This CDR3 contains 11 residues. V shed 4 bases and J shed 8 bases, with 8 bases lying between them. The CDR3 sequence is CASSYNDGYTF. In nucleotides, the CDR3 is TGTGCCAGCAGTTATAATGACGGCTACACCTTC.

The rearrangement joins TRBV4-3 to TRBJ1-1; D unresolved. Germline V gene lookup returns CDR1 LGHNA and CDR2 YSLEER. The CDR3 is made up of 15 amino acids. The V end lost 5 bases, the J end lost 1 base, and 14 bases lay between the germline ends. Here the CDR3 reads CASSDQSAGNTEAFF. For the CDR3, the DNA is TGCGCCAGCAGCGACCAGTCCGCGGGGAACACTGAAGCTTTCTTT.

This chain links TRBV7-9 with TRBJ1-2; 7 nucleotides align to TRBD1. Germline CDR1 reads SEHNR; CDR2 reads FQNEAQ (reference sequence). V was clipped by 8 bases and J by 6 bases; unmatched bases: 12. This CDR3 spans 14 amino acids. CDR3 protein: CASLAGTAFHGYTF. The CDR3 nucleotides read TGTGCCAGCTTAGCCGGGACAGCTTTCCATGGCTACACCTTC.

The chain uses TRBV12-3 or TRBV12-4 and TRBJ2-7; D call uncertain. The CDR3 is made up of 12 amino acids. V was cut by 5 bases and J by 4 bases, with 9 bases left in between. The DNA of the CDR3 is TGTGCCAGCAGTAATCGAGGTTACGAGCAGTACTTC. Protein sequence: CASSNRGYEQYF.

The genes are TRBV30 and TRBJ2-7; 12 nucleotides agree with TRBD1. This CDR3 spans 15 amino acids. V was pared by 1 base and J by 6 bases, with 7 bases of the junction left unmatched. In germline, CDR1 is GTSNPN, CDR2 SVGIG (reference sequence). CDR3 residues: CAWSETGQGAFEQYF. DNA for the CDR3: TGTGCCTGGAGTGAAACGGGACAGGGGGCGTTCGAGCAGTACTTC.

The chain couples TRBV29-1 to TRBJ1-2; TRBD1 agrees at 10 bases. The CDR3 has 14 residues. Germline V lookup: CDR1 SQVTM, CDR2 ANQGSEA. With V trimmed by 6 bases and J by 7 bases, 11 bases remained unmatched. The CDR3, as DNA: TGCAGCGTCACCGGACAGGGGGTAGGGGCTGGCTACACCTTC. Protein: CSVTGQGVGAGYTF.

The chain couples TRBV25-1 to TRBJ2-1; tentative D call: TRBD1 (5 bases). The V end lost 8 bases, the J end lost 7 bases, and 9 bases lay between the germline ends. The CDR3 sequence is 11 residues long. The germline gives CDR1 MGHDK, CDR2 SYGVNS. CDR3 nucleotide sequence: TGTGCCAGCCTCAGGGAAAATGAGCAGTTCTTC. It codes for CASLRENEQFF.

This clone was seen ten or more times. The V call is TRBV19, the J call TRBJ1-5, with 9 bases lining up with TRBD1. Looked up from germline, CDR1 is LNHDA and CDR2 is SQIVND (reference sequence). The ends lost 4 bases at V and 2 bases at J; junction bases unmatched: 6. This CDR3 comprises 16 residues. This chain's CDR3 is CASSNRGRNGNQPQHF. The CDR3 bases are TGTGCCAGTAGTAACAGGGGGCGGAATGGCAATCAGCCCCAGCATTTT.

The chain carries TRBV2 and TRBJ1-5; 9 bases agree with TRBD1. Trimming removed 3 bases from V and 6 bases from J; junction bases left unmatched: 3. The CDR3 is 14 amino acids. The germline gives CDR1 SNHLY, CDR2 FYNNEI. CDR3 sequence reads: CASSEGQGGQPQHF. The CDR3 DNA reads TGTGCCAGCAGTGAGGGACAGGGTGGTCAGCCCCAGCATTTT.

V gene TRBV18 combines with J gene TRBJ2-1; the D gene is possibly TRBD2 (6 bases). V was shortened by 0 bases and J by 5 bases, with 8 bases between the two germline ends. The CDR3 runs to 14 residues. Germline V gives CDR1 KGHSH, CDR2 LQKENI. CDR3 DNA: TGTGCCAGCTCACCACCGGGACTTAACAATGAGCAGTTCTTC. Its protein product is CASSPPGLNNEQFF.